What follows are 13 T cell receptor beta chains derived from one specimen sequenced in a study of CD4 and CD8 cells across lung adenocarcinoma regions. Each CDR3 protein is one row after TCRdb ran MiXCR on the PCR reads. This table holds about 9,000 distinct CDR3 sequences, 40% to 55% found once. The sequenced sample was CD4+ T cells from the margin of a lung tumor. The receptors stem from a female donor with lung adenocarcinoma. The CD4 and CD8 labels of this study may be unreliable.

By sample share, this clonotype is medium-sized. This chain's CDR3 is CASSYSRGTNEKLFF. The CDR3 DNA reads TGTGCCAGCAGTTACTCGAGAGGTACTAATGAAAAACTGTTTTTT. The V and J genes are TRBV6-5 and TRBJ1-4; no clear D gene. The ends were cut back, 0 bases at V and 2 bases at J, with 7 bases in the middle. This CDR3 spans 15 amino acids. CDR1 and CDR2 from the germline V gene are MNHEY and SVGAGI.

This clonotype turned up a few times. The CDR3 nucleotides read TGTGCCAGCAGTTTATTCGGGAGTGCTGAGCAGTTCTTC. Translating it yields CASSLFGSAEQFF. The chain combines TRBV27 with TRBJ2-1; TRBD2 is a possible D gene (6 bases). The CDR3 length is 13 residues. Germline CDR1 MNHEY, CDR2 SMNVEV (reference sequence). V lost 1 base to trimming and J lost 9 bases, with 10 bases between them.

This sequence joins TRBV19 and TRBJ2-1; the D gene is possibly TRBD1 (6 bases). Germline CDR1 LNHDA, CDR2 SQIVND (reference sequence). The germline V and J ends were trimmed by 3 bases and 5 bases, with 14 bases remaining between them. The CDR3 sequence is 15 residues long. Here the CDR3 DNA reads TGTGCCAGTAGTATCGCATCAGGGGTTAACAATGAGCAGTTCTTC. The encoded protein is CASSIASGVNNEQFF.

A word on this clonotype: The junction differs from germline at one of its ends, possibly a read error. The CDR3 loop is CASSERVSTETQYF. In DNA, the CDR3 is TGTGCCAGCAGTGAGCGGGTGAGCACAGAGACGCAGTATTTT. This sequence joins TRBV25-1 and TRBJ2-3; TRBD2 might be the D (5 bases). The CDR3 is made up of 14 amino acids. The germline V gene has CDR1 MGHDK and CDR2 SYGVNS. The variable domain in full, with the rest retrieved from reference TRBV25-1 and TRBJ2-3, is EADIYQTPRYLVIGTGKKITLECSQTMGHDKMYWYQQDPGMELHLIHYSYGVNSTEKGDLSSESTVSRIRTEHFPLTLESARPSHTSQYLCASSERVSTETQYFGPGTRLTVL.

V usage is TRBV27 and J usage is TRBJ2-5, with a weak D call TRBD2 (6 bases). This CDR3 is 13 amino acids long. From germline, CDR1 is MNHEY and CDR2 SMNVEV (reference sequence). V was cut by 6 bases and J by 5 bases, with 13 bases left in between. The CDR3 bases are TGTGCCAGCAGCTTCAACCGGGAGGAGACCCAGTACTTC. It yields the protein CASSFNREETQYF.

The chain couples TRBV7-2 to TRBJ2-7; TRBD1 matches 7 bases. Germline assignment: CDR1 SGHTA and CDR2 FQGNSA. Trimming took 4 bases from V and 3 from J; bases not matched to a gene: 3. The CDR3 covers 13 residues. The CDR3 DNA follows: TGTGCCAGCAGCTGGGGACAGTACTACGAGCAGTACTTC. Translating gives CASSWGQYYEQYF.

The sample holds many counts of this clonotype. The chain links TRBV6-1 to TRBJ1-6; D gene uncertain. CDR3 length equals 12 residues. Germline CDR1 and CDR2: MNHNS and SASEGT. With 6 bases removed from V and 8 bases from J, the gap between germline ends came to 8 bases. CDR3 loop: CASSARDSPLHF. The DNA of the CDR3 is TGTGCCAGCAGCGCCCGTGATTCACCCCTCCACTTT.

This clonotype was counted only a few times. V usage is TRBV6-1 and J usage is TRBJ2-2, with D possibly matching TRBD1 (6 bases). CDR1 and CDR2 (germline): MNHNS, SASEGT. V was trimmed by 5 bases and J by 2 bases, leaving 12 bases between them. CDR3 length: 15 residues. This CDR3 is CASSPKDRNTGELFF. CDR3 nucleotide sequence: TGTGCCAGCAGTCCCAAGGACAGAAACACCGGGGAGCTGTTTTTT.

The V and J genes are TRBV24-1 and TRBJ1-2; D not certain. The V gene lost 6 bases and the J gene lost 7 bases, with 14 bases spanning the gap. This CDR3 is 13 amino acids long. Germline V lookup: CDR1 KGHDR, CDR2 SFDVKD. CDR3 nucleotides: TGTGCCACCAGTTCCGAGCATCAAGGTGGCTACACCTTC. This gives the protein CATSSEHQGGYTF.

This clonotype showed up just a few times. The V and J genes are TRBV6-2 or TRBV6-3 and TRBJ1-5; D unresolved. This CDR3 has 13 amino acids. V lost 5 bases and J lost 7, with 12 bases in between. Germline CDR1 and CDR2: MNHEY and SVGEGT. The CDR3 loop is CASSAREQQPQHF. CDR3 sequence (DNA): TGTGCCAGCAGTGCCCGCGAGCAACAGCCCCAGCATTTT.

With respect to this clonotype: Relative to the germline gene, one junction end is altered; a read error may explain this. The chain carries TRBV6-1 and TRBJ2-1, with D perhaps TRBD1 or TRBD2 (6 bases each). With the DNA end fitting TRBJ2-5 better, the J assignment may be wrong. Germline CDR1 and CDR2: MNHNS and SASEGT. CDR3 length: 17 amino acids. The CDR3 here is CASSAGTGGRDEDTQYF. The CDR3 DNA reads TGTGCCAGCAGTGCGGGGACCGGGGGCCGTGACGAAGATACCCAGTACTTC.

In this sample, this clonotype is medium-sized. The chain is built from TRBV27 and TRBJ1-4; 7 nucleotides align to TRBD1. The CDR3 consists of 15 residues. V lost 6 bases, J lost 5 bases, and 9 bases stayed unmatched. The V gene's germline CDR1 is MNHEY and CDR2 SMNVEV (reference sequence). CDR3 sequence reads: CASRPQGLGNEKLFF. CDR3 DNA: TGTGCCAGCAGACCACAGGGGCTGGGCAATGAAAAACTGTTTTTT.

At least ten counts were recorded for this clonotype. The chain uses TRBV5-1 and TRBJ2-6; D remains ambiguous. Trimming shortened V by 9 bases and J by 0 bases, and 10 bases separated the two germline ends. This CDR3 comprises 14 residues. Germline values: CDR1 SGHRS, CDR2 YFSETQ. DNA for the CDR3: TGCGCCACCAATATGGACTCTGGGGCCAACGTCCTGACTTTC. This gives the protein CATNMDSGANVLTF.